Below, one T cell receptor beta chain is given with its context. The entry originates in a study of blood T cell repertoires in COVID-19. Study-wide background: Donors in the United States, Italy and Spain gave samples during acute or convalescent COVID-19.

Followed longitudinally, the Seattle patients had been enrolled during active infection. This CDR3 has 14 residues. With 2 bases removed from V and 0 bases from J, the gap between germline ends came to 9 bases. Germline lookup yields CDR1 SGHNT and CDR2 YYREEE (reference sequence). The repertoire was sequenced with immunoSEQ multiplex PCR; TCRdb's copy has only in-frame clones and lacks some. Of 250,000 to 300,000 clones listed, about nine tenths are singletons. Sequencing input: peripheral blood. This receptor was obtained from a woman in her twenties or thirties with COVID-19, enrolled during active disease. The chain carries TRBV5-4 and TRBJ2-7; tentatively, D is TRBD2 (5 bases). The CDR3 bases are TGTGCCAGCAGCTTCCGGGGAAGCTCCTACGAGCAGTACTTC. Protein: CASSFRGSSYEQYF.